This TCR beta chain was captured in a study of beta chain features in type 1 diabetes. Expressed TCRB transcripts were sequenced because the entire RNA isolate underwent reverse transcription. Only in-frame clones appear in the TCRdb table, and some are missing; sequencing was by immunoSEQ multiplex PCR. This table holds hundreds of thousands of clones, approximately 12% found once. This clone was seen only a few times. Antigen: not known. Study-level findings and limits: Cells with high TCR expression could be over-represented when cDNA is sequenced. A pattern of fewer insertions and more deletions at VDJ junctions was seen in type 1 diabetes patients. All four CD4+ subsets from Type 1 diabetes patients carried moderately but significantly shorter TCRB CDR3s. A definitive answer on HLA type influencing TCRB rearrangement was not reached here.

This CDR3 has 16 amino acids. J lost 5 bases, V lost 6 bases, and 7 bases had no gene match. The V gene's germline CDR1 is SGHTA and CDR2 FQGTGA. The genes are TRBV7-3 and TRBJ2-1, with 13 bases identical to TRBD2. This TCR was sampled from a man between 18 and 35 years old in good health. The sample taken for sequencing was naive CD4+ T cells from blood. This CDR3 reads CASRFIGLAGDNEQFF. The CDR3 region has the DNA TGTGCCAGCAGGTTTATAGGACTAGCGGGAGACAATGAGCAGTTCTTC.